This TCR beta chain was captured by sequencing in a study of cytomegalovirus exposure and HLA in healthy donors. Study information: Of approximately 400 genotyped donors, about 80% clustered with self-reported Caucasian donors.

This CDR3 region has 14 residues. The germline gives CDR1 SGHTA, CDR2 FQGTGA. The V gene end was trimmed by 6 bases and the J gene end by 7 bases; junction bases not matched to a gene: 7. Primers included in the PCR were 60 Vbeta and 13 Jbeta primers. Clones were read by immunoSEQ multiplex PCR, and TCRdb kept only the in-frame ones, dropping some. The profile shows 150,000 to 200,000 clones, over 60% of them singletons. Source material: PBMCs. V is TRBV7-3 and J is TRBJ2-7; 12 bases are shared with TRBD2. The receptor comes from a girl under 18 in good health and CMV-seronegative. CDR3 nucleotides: TGTGCCAGCAGTTGGACTAGCGGGGCGGGGGAGCAGTACTTC. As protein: CASSWTSGAGEQYF.